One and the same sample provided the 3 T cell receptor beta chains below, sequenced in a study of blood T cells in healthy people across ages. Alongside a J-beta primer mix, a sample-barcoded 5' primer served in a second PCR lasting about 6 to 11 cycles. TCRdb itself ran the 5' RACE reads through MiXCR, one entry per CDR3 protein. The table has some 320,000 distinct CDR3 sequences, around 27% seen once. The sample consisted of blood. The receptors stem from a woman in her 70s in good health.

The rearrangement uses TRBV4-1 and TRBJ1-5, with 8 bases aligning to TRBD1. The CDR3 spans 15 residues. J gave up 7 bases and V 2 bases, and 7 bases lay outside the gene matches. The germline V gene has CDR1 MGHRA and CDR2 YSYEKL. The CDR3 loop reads CASSQQGAGPQPQHF. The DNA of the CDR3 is TGCGCCAGCAGCCAACAGGGGGCAGGGCCCCAGCCCCAGCATTTT.

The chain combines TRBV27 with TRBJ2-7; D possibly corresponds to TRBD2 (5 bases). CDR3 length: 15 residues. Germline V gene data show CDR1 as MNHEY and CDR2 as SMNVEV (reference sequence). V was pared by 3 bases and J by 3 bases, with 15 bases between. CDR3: CASSFSEDRGYEQYF. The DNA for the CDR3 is TGTGCCAGCAGTTTCTCCGAAGATCGGGGCTACGAGCAGTACTTC.

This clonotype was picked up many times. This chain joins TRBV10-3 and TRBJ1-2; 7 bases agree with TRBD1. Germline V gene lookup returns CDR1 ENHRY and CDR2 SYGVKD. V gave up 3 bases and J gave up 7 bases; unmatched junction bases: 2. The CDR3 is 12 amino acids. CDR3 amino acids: CAISDTGVGYTF. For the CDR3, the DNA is TGTGCCATCAGTGACACAGGGGTTGGCTACACCTTC.